These 17 T cell receptor beta chains were sequenced from one sample in a study of cytomegalovirus exposure and HLA in healthy donors. Vbeta (60) and Jbeta (13) primers were used in the PCR. Clones were read by immunoSEQ multiplex PCR, and TCRdb kept only the in-frame ones, dropping some. This sample has about 60,000 clones; nearly 85% occur once, and the top ten carry 1.5% to 2%. The sequenced material came from PBMCs. These TCRs come from a man aged 25 to 45 in good health and CMV-seronegative.

In DNA form, the CDR3 reads TGTGCCAGCAGTTACTCGTCAGGCCTCTCTGGAAACACCATATATTTT. Translating it yields CASSYSSGLSGNTIYF. The rearrangement joins TRBV6-5 to TRBJ1-3; D is unresolved. With 0 bases removed from V and 0 bases from J, the gap between germline ends came to 9 bases. The CDR3 has 16 amino acids. Germline values: CDR1 MNHEY, CDR2 SVGAGI.

This clone was detected only once. V and J are TRBV4-1 and TRBJ2-5; 12 nucleotides match TRBD2. The CDR3 spans 18 residues. V trimming: 1 base; J trimming: 2 bases; junction bases outside the gene matches: 8. CDR1 and CDR2 from the germline V gene are MGHRA and YSYEKL. CDR3 sequence reads: CASSQVPTSGGPQETQYF. The CDR3 bases are TGCGCCAGCAGCCAAGTCCCAACTAGCGGGGGGCCTCAAGAGACCCAGTACTTC.

The CDR3, as DNA: TGCGCCAGCAGCCATCGGACTAGCGGGGGGGGCACAGATACGCAGTATTTT. Translation gives CASSHRTSGGGTDTQYF. The rearrangement uses TRBV4-3 and TRBJ2-3; TRBD2 agrees at 15 bases. V lost 3 bases, J lost 1 base, and 2 bases stayed unmatched. Germline V gene sequence: CDR1 LGHNA, CDR2 YSLEER. The CDR3 covers 17 residues.

This rearrangement joins TRBV15 to TRBJ2-1; 9 positions agree with TRBD2. This CDR3 has 16 amino acids. From germline, CDR1 is LNHNV and CDR2 YYDKDF (reference sequence). The junction had 12 bases not matched to a gene; V was cut back by 5 bases and J by 7 bases. The CDR3 coding sequence is TGTGCCACCAGCGCGGTTCCTAGCGGGGTTTTTAATGAGCAGTTCTTC. Translating it yields CATSAVPSGVFNEQFF.

As regards this clone: Additional DNA sequences in this sample encode the identical CDR3. The chain links TRBV5-1 to TRBJ2-7; 7 bases match TRBD1. Germline loops: CDR1 SGHRS, CDR2 YFSETQ. J was trimmed by 6 bases and V by 0 bases; bases with no gene match: 3. This CDR3 region has 13 residues. In DNA, the CDR3 is TGCGCCAGCAGCTTGGGACAGGGAACCGAGCAGTACTTC. It translates to CASSLGQGTEQYF.

This chain uses TRBV27 with TRBJ2-1; the match to TRBD1 covers 10 bases. The CDR3 totals 14 residues. J lost 15 bases, V lost 6 bases, and 14 bases had no gene match. Germline loops: CDR1 MNHEY, CDR2 SMNVEV (reference sequence). The CDR3 sequence: CASRMRGQGLYTFF. The CDR3 DNA is TGTGCCAGCAGGATGAGGGGACAGGGGTTATATACGTTCTTC.

This chain joins TRBV19 and TRBJ1-2, with 7 bases that match TRBD1. CDR1 is LNHDA, CDR2 SQIVND, per germline (reference sequence). The CDR3 has 15 amino acids. V shed 2 bases and J 2 bases; nucleotides not matched to a gene: 5. The CDR3 spells CASSIRQGLNYGYTF. As DNA, the CDR3 is TGTGCCAGTAGTATAAGACAGGGCCTAAACTATGGCTACACCTTC.

The rearrangement links TRBV28 to TRBJ1-1; D gene unclear. Germline lookup yields CDR1 MDHEN and CDR2 SYDVKM. Trimming removed 1 base at V and 1 base at J, with 7 bases between. The CDR3 is 14 amino acids. The DNA of the CDR3 is TGTGCCAGCAGTTTATTGGGAGGGAACACTGAAGCTTTCTTT. Translating it yields CASSLLGGNTEAFF.

The chain combines TRBV4-3 with TRBJ1-6; unclear D gene. The V gene lost 4 bases and the J gene lost 6 bases, with 10 bases spanning the gap. CDR1 LGHNA and CDR2 YSLEER come from the germline V gene. The CDR3 spans 14 residues. CDR3 sequence (DNA): TGCGCCAGCAGCCTGGGAGACCGTAATTCACCCCTCCACTTT. Its protein product is CASSLGDRNSPLHF.

V usage is TRBV29-1 and J usage is TRBJ2-1; 7 bases match TRBD2. The V gene end was trimmed by 2 bases and the J gene end by 4 bases; junction bases not matched to a gene: 8. Germline V CDR1 and CDR2: SQVTM, ANQGSEA. The CDR3 has 15 amino acids. The DNA of the CDR3 is TGCAGCGTTGAAACAACTAGCGCCAGGTACAATGAGCAGTTCTTC. Protein: CSVETTSARYNEQFF.

This rearrangement joins TRBV18 to TRBJ2-3; 11 nucleotides match TRBD1. The V and J ends lost 3 bases and 4 bases, in that order; junction bases with no gene match: 12. Germline V CDR1 and CDR2: KGHSH, LQKENI. The CDR3 consists of 18 residues. The CDR3 loop is CASSPLGRGTGGADTQYF. Here the CDR3 DNA reads TGTGCCAGCTCACCTCTCGGCAGAGGGACAGGGGGTGCAGATACGCAGTATTTT.

In DNA form, the CDR3 reads TGTGCCAGCAGTCACCTACAGGGGCAGCCCCAGCATTTT. Protein product: CASSHLQGQPQHF. This chain uses TRBV27 with TRBJ1-5, with TRBD1 matching over 7 bases. The CDR3 runs 13 residues. Germline lookup yields CDR1 MNHEY and CDR2 SMNVEV (reference sequence). V shed 5 bases, J shed 7 bases, and the junction held 5 bases outside the gene matches.

This clone was counted a few times. This sequence joins TRBV4-1 and TRBJ1-6; perhaps TRBD1 as D (5 bases). Germline V lookup: CDR1 MGHRA, CDR2 YSYEKL. Trimming removed 5 bases at V and 0 bases at J, with 11 bases between. The CDR3 sequence is 16 residues long. This CDR3 is CASSSRQSSYNSPLHF. For the CDR3, the DNA is TGCGCCAGCAGCTCCCGACAGAGCTCCTATAATTCACCCCTCCACTTT.

The rearrangement joins TRBV4-2 to TRBJ2-1; TRBD2 matches at 10 bases. This CDR3 is built from 16 residues. V was pared by 1 base and J by 9 bases, with 9 bases of the junction left unmatched. The germline gives CDR1 LGHNA, CDR2 YNFKEQ. The CDR3 nucleotides are TGTGCCAGCAGCCAAGCCGGGCTAGCGGGAGCACGTGAGCAGTTCTTC. Protein: CASSQAGLAGAREQFF.

The V call is TRBV7-8, the J call TRBJ2-7, with D possibly being TRBD1 (5 bases). Germline lookup yields CDR1 SGHVS and CDR2 FQNEAQ. Trimming left V 6 bases short and J 7 bases short, with 19 bases between. The CDR3 consists of 14 residues. CDR3 in amino acids: CASRATVTLEEQYF. The CDR3 coding sequence is TGTGCCAGCAGGGCGACAGTGACCCTTGAAGAGCAGTACTTC.

This clone showed up just once. One junction end does not reproduce the germline sequence, and a read error may be involved. The V call is TRBV5-1, the J call TRBJ2-5; D gene ambiguous. CDR3 length equals 12 residues. Germline CDR1 reads SGHRS; CDR2 reads YFSETQ. CDR3 sequence: CASSLAAETQYF. Written as DNA, the CDR3 is TGCGCCAGCAGCTTGGCCGCTGAGACTCAGTACTTC.

The chain combines TRBV6-6 with TRBJ1-1, with D tentatively TRBD1 (6 bases). The germline CDR1 and CDR2 sequences are MNHNY and SVGAGI (reference sequence). This CDR3 comprises 15 residues. The V gene lost 5 bases and the J gene lost 4 bases, with 17 bases spanning the gap. CDR3 loop: CASSNPTTGRTEAFF. For the CDR3, the DNA is TGTGCCAGCAGTAACCCCACCACAGGGCGCACTGAAGCTTTCTTT.